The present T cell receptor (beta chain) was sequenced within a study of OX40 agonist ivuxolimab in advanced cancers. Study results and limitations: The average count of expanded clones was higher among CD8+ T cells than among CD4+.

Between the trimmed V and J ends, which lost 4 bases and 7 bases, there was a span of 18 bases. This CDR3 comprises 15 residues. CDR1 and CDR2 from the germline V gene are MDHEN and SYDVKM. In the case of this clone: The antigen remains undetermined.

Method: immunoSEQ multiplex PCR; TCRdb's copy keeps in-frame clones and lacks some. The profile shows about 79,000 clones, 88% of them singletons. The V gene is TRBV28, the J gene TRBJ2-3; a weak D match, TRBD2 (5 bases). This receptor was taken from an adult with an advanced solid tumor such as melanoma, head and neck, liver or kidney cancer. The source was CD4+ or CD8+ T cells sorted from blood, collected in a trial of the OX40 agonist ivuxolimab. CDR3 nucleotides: TGTGCCAGCAGTTCCCCCCCGGGATGGGAGCATACGCAGTATTTT. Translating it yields CASSSPPGWEHTQYF.